This TCR beta chain is drawn from a study of T cell responses to AZD1222 COVID-19 vaccine. General study points: Nearly half of spike-specific TCRs reportedly target variant regions that are unmutated in the B.1.351 and B.1.1.7 variants.

Assay used: immunoSEQ multiplex PCR; TCRdb lists only in-frame clones, some missing. The sample contains about 150,000 clones, approximately 85% of which appear only once. Comments on this clone: The antigen remains undetermined.

Germline V gives CDR1 SGHNT, CDR2 YYREEE (reference sequence). Trimming removed 6 bases from V and 6 bases from J; junction bases left unmatched: 4. The CDR3 contains 14 residues. The chain links TRBV5-4 to TRBJ2-1; 12 bases agree with TRBD2. Specimen: peripheral blood, collected 28 days after the second dose of the MenACWY control vaccine. The TCR sequence derives from an adult who received the MenACWY meningococcal vaccine as a control. CDR3 sequence (DNA): TGTGCCAGCACCCCGGGACTAGCGGGCAATGAGCAGTTCTTC. It translates to CASTPGLAGNEQFF.